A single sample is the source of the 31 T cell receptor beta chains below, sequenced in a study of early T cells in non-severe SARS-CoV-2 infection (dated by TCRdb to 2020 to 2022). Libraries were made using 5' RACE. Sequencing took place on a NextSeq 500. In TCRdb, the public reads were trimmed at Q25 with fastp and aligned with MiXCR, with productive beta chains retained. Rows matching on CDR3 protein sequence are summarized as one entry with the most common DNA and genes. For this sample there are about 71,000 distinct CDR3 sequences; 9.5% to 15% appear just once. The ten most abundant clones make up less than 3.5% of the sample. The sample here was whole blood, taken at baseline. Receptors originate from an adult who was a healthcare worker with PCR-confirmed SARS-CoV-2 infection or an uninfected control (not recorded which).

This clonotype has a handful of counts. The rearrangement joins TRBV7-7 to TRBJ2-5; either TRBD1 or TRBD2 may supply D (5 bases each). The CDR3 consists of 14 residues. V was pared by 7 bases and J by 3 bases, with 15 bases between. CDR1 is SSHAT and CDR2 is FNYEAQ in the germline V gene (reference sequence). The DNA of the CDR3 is TGTGCCAGCACCCTGTCTATGGGGGAAGAGACCCAGTACTTC. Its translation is CASTLSMGEETQYF.

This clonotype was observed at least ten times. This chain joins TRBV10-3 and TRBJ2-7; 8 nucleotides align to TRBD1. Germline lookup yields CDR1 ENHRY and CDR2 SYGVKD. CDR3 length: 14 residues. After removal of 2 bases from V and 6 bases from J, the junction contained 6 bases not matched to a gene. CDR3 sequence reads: CAISEAGQVGEQYF. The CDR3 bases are TGTGCCATCAGTGAGGCGGGACAGGTTGGCGAGCAGTACTTC.

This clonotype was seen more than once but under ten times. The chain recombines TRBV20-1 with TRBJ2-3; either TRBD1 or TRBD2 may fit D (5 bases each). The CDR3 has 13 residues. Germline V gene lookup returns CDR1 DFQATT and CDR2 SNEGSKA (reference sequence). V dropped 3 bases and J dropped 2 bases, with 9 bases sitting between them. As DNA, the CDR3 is TGCAGTGCTAGCCCCGGGGCCACAGATACGCAGTATTTT. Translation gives CSASPGATDTQYF.

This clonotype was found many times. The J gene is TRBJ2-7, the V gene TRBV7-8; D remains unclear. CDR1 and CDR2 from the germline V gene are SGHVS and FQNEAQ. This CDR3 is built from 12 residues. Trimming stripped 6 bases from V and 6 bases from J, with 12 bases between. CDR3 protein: CASRDPASEQYF. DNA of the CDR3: TGTGCCAGCAGGGACCCGGCAAGCGAGCAGTACTTC.

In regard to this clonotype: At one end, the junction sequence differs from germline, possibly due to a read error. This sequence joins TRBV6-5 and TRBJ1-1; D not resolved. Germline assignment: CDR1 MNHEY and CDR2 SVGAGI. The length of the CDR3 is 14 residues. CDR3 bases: TGTGCCAGCAGTCCCCTGAGGAGAACGGAGGAAGTTTTCTTT. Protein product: CASSPLRRTEEVFF.

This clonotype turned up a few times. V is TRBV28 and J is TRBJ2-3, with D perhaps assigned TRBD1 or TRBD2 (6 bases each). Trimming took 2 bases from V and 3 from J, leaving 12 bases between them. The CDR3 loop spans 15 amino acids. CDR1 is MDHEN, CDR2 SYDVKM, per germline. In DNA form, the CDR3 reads TGTGCCAGCAGTTTACGGCGGGGACAAACAGATACGCAGTATTTT. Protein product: CASSLRRGQTDTQYF.

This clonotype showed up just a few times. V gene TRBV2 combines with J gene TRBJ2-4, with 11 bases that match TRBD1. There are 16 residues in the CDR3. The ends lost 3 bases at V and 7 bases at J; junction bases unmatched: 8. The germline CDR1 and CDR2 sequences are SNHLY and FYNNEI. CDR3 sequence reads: CASSDRTGGAENIQYF. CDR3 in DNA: TGTGCCAGCAGTGATAGGACAGGGGGCGCAGAGAACATTCAGTACTTC. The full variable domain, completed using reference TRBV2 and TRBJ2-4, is EPEVTQTPSHQVTQMGQEVILRCVPISNHLYFYWYRQILGQKVEFLVSFYNNEISEKSEIFDDQFSVERPDGSNFTLKIRSTKLEDSAMYFCASSDRTGGAENIQYFGAGTRLSVL.

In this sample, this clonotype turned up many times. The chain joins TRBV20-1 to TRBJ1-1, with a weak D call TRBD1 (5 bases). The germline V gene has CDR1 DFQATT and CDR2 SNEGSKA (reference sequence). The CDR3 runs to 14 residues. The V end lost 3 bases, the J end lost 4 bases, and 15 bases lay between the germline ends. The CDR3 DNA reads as TGCAGTGCTAGGGCCCCCAGGGTTATCACTGAAGCTTTCTTT. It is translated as CSARAPRVITEAFF.

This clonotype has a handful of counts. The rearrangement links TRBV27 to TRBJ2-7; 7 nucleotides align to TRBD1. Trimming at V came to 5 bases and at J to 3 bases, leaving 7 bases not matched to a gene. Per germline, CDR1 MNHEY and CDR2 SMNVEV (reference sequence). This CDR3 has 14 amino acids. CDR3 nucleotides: TGTGCCAGCAGTGCACGGGACAGACTCTACGAGCAGTACTTC. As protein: CASSARDRLYEQYF.

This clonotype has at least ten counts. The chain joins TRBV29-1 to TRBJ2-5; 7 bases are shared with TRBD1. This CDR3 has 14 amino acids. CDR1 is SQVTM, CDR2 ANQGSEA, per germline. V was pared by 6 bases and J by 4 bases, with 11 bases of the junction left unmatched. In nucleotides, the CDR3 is TGCAGCGTGGATACAGCGTACAGGGGAGAGACCCAGTACTTC. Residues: CSVDTAYRGETQYF.

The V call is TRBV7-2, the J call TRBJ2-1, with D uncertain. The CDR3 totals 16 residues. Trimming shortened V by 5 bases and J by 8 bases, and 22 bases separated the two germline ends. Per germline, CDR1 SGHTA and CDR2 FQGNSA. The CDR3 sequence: CASSPSGTLMVDEQFF. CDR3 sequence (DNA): TGTGCCAGCAGCCCTAGTGGCACCTTGATGGTCGATGAGCAGTTCTTC.

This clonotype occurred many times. CDR3: CASSWGQLTGELFF. DNA for the CDR3: TGTGCCAGCAGCTGGGGTCAGCTCACCGGGGAGCTGTTTTTT. The rearrangement uses TRBV7-9 and TRBJ2-2; D gene ambiguous. CDR1 is SEHNR, CDR2 FQNEAQ, per germline (reference sequence). V lost 4 bases, J lost 4 bases, and 10 bases lay in between. The CDR3 is 14 amino acids.

The CDR3 region is CSARVGVEGYEKLFF. For the CDR3, the DNA is TGCAGTGCTAGAGTGGGTGTTGAGGGGTATGAAAAACTGTTTTTT. The chain has TRBV20-1 and TRBJ1-4; possible D gene TRBD1, 5 bases. This CDR3 has 15 residues. The germline V and J ends were trimmed by 1 base and 6 bases, with 15 bases remaining between them. The V gene's germline CDR1 is DFQATT and CDR2 SNEGSKA (reference sequence).

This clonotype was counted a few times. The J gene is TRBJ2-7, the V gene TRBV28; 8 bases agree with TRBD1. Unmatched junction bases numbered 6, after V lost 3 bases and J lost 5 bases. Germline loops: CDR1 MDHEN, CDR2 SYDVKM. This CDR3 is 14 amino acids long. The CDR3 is CASSFGDRGHEQYF. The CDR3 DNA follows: TGTGCCAGCAGTTTTGGAGACAGGGGTCACGAGCAGTACTTC. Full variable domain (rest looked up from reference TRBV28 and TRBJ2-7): DVKVTQSSRYLVKRTGEKVFLECVQDMDHENMFWYRQDPGLGLRLIYFSYDVKMKEKGDIPEGYSVSREKKERFSLILESASTNQTSMYLCASSFGDRGHEQYFGPGTRLTVT.

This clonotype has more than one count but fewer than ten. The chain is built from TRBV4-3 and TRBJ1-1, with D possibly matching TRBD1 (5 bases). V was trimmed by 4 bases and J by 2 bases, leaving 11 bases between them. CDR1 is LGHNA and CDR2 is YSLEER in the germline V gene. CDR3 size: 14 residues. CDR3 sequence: CASSPREINTEAFF. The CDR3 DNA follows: TGCGCCAGCAGCCCCAGGGAGATAAACACTGAAGCTTTCTTT.

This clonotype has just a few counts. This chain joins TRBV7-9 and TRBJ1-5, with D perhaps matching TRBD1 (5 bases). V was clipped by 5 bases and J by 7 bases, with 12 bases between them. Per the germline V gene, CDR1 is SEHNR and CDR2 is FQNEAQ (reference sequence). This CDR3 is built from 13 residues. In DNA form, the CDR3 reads TGTGCCAGCAGCGGGGGAGGTGAGCAGCCCCAGCATTTT. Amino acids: CASSGGGEQPQHF.

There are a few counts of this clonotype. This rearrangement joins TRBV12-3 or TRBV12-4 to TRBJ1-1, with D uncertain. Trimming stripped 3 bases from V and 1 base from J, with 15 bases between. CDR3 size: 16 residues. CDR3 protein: CASSFFRIGQNTEAFF. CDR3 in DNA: TGTGCCAGCAGTTTTTTTCGGATAGGGCAGAACACTGAAGCTTTCTTT.

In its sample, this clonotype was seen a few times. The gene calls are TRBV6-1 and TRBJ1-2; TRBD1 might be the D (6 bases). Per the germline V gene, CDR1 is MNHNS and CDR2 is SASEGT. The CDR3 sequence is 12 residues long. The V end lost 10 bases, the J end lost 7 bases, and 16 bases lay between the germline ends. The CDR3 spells CATSNRVSGYTF. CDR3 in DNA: TGTGCCACCTCAAACAGGGTCTCTGGCTACACCTTC.

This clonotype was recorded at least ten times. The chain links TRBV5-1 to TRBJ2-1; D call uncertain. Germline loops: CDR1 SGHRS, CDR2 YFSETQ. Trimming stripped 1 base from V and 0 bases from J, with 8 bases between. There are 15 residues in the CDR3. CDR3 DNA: TGCGCCAGCAGCTTGTTCCCCAGCTCCTACAATGAGCAGTTCTTC. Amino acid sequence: CASSLFPSSYNEQFF. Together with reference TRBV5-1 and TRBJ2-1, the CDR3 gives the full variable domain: KAGVTQTPRYLIKTRGQQVTLSCSPISGHRSVSWYQQTPGQGLQFLFEYFSETQRNKGNFPGRFSGRQFSNSRSEMNVSTLELGDSALYLCASSLFPSSYNEQFFGPGTRLTVL.

CDR3 sequence: CAISGAGGQTDTQYF. The CDR3 DNA follows: TGTGCCATCAGTGGAGCGGGGGGGCAGACAGATACGCAGTATTTT. The J gene is TRBJ2-3, the V gene TRBV10-3; TRBD2 aligns across 10 bases. The CDR3 is 15 residues long. From germline, CDR1 is ENHRY and CDR2 SYGVKD. The ends lost 4 bases at V and 3 bases at J; junction bases unmatched: 4.

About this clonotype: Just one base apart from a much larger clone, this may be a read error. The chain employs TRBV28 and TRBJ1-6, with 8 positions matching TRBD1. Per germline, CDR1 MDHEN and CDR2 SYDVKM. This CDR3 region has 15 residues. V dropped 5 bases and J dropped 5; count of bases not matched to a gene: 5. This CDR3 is CASSLRTGHNSPLHF. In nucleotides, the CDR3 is TGTGCCAGCAGTCTAAGGACAGGGCATAATTCACCCCTCCACTTT.

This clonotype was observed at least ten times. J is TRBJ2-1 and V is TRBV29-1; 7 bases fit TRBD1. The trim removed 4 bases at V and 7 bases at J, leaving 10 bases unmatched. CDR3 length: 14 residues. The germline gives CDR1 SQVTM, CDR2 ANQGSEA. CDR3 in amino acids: CSVVGQGVGNEQFF. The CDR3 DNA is TGCAGCGTTGTTGGGCAGGGGGTCGGGAATGAGCAGTTCTTC.

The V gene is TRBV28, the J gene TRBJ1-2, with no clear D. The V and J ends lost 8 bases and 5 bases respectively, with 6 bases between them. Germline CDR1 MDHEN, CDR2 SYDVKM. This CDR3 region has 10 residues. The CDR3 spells CASESYGYTF. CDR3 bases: TGTGCCAGCGAGAGTTATGGCTACACCTTC.

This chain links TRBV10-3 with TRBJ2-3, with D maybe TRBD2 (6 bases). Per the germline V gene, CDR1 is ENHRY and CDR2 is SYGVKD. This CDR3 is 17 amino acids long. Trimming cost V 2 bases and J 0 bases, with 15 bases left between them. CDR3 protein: CAISETGGGASTDTQYF. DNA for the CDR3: TGTGCCATCAGTGAGACCGGGGGAGGCGCCAGCACAGATACGCAGTATTTT.

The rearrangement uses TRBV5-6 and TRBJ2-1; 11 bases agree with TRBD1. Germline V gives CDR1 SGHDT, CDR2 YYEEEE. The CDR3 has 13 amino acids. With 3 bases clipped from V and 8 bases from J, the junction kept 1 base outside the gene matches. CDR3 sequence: CASSWDRGDEQFF. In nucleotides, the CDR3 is TGTGCCAGCAGCTGGGACAGGGGGGATGAGCAGTTCTTC.

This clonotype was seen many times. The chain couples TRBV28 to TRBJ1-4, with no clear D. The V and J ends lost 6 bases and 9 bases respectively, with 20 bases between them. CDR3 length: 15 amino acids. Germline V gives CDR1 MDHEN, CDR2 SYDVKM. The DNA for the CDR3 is TGTGCCAGCAGGGAACTTGGCAGGCGGGGTAAAAAACTGTTTTTT. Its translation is CASRELGRRGKKLFF. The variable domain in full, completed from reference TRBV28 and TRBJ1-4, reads DVKVTQSSRYLVKRTGEKVFLECVQDMDHENMFWYRQDPGLGLRLIYFSYDVKMKEKGDIPEGYSVSREKKERFSLILESASTNQTSMYLCASRELGRRGKKLFFGSGTQLSVL.

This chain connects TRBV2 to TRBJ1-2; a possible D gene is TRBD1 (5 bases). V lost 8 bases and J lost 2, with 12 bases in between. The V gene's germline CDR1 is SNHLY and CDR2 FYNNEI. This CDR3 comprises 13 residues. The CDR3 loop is CASRDPSNYGYTF. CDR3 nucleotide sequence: TGTGCCAGCCGGGACCCTTCAAACTATGGCTACACCTTC.

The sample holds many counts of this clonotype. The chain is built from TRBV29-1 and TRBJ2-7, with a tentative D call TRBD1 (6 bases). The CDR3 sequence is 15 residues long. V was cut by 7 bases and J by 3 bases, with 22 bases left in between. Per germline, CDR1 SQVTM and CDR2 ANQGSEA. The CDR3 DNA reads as TGCAGCGCCAAGACAGGACCCGATCGTAACTACGAGCAGTACTTC. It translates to CSAKTGPDRNYEQYF.

CDR3 residues: CSAGGAPEQYF. CDR3 in DNA: TGCAGTGCTGGAGGAGCTCCCGAGCAGTACTTC. V is TRBV20-1 and J is TRBJ2-7; tentatively, D is TRBD2 (5 bases). This CDR3 has 11 residues. Germline CDR1 and CDR2: DFQATT and SNEGSKA (reference sequence). Deletions cut 5 bases from V and 6 bases from J, with 11 bases between.

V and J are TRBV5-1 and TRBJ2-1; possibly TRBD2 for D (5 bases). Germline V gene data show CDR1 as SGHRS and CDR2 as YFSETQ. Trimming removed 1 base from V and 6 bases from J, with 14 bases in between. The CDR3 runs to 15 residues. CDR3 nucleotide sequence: TGCGCCAGCAGCTTGAGAGAGGGATTACTCAATGAGCAGTTCTTC. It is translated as CASSLREGLLNEQFF. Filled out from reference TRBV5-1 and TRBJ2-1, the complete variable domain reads KAGVTQTPRYLIKTRGQQVTLSCSPISGHRSVSWYQQTPGQGLQFLFEYFSETQRNKGNFPGRFSGRQFSNSRSEMNVSTLELGDSALYLCASSLREGLLNEQFFGPGTRLTVL.

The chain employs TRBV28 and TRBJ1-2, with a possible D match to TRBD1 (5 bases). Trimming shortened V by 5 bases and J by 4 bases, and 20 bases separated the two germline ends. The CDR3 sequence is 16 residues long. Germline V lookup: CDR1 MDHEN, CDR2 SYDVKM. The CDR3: CASSVDRDFSPYGYTF. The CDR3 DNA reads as TGTGCCAGCAGTGTAGACCGGGACTTTTCCCCCTATGGCTACACCTTC.